This T cell receptor (beta chain) came from a study of shared clonotypes between healthy human individuals. About the study: Donors consisted of two women and a few men between 18 and 49. Study-wide results and limits: All-four-donor shared clonotypes had higher generation probabilities than non-shared clonotypes did. Among several donors, roughly 5.5% of naive CD4 clonotypes were found in common.

About this clone: The antigen is undetermined.

Into CD45RA+ naive and CD45RA-negative memory subsets, the CD4+ cells were split. CDR1 and CDR2 from the germline V gene are MNHEY and SMNVEV (reference sequence). V trimming: 6 bases; J trimming: 7 bases; junction bases outside the gene matches: 0. CDR3 length: 13 amino acids. The data were produced by immunoSEQ multiplex PCR, yet TCRdb's version contains in-frame clones alone and is incomplete. Here the sample spans roughly 500,000 clones, less than 96% being singletons. This chain links TRBV27 with TRBJ2-1, with 13 bases that match TRBD2. The source is a woman aged 25-40 years in good health. Sequencing was performed on naive CD4+ T cells sorted from blood. Subset given: CD45RA+ positively selected. CDR3 amino acids: CASRGLAGNEQFF. The DNA for the CDR3 is TGTGCCAGCAGGGGACTAGCGGGAAATGAGCAGTTCTTC.